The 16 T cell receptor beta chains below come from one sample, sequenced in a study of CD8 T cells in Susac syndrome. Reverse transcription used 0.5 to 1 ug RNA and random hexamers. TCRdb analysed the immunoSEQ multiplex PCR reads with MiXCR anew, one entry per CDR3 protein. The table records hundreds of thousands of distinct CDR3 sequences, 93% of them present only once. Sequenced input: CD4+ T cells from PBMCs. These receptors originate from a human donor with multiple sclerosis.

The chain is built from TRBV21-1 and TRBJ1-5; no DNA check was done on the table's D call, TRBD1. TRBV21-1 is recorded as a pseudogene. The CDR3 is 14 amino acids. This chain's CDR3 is CATRQGRSNQPQHF. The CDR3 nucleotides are TGTGCCACCAGACAGGGCCGCAGCAATCAGCCCCAGCATTTT.

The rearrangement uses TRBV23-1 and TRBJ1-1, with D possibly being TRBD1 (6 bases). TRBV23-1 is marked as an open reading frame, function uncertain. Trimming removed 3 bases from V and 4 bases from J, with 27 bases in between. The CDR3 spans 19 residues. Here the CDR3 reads CASSHSSDSWPPFRTEAFF. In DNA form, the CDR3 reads TGCGCCAGCAGTCATTCATCGGACAGCTGGCCCCCGTTCCGCACTGAAGCTTTCTTT.

This chain's CDR3 is CSALGQGLEQYF. The CDR3 DNA sequence: TGCAGTGCACTGGGACAGGGTCTCGAGCAGTACTTC. The V gene is TRBV20-1, the J gene TRBJ2-7; 9 positions agree with TRBD1. The junction had 6 bases not matched to a gene; V was cut back by 6 bases and J by 6 bases. The CDR3 is 12 residues long. Germline V gene sequence: CDR1 DFQATT, CDR2 SNEGSKA (reference sequence).

The CDR3 DNA is TGTGCCAGCAGCATAAATCCGGGAGCCCGGCGAGAGACCCAGTACTTC. Amino acids: CASSINPGARRETQYF. The genes are TRBV5-4 and TRBJ2-5; maybe TRBD2 (6 bases). The CDR3 is 16 amino acids. Between the trimmed V and J ends, which lost 4 bases and 4 bases, there was a span of 20 bases. Germline-derived CDR1 and CDR2 are SGHNT and YYREEE (reference sequence).

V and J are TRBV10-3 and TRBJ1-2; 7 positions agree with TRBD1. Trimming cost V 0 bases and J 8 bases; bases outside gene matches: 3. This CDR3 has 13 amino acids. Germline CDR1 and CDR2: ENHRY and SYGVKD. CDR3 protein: CAISESGQEGYTF. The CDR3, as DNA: TGTGCCATCAGTGAGTCAGGACAGGAAGGCTACACCTTC.

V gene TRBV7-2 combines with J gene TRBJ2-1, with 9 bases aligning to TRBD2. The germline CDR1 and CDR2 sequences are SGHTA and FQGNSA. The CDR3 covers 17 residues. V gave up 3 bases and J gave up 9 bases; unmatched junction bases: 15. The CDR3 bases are TGTGCCAGCAGCTTTAGCGCGGCGGGGGGGCCTTTTAGTGAGCAGTTCTTC. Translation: CASSFSAAGGPFSEQFF.

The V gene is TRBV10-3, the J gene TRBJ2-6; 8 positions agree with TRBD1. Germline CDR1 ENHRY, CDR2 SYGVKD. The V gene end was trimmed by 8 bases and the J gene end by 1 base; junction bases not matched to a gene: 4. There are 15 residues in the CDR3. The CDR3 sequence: CAIGQGLSGANVLTF. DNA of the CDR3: TGTGCCATCGGACAGGGTTTATCTGGGGCCAACGTCCTGACTTTC.

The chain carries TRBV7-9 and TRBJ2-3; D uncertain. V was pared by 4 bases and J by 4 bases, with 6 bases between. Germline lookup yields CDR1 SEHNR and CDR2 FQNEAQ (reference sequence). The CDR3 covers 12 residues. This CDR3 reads CASSWGPDTQYF. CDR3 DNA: TGTGCCAGCAGCTGGGGTCCAGATACGCAGTATTTT.

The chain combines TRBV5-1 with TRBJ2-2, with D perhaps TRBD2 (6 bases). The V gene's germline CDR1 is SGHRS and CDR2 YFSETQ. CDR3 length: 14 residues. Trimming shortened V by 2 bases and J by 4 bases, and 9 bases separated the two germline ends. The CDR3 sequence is CASSLSRGTGELFF. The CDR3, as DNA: TGCGCCAGCAGCTTATCGCGGGGCACCGGGGAGCTGTTTTTT.

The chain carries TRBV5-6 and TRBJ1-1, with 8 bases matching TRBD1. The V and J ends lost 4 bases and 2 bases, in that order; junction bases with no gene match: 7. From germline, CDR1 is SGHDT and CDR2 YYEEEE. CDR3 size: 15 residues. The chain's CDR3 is CASSAGQGRNTEAFF. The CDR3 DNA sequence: TGTGCCAGCAGCGCCGGACAGGGTCGAAACACTGAAGCTTTCTTT.

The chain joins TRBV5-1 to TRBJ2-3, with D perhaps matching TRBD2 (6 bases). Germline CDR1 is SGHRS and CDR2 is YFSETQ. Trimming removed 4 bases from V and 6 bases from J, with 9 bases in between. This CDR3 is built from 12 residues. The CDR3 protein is CASSIRGDTQYF. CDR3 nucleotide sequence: TGCGCCAGCAGCATCCGGGGGGATACGCAGTATTTT.

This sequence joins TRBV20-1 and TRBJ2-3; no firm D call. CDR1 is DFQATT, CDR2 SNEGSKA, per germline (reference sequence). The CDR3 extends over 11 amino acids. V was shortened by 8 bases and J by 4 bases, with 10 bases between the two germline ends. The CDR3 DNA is TGCAGTTGGTCTGGGCCAGATACGCAGTATTTT. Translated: CSWSGPDTQYF.

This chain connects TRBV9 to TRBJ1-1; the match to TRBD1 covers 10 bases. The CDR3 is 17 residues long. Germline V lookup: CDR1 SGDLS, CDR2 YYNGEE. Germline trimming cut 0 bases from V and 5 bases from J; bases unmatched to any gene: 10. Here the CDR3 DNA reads TGTGCCAGCAGCGTAGCGGGACAGGGGCGAAAGGGGACTGAAGCTTTCTTT. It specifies CASSVAGQGRKGTEAFF.

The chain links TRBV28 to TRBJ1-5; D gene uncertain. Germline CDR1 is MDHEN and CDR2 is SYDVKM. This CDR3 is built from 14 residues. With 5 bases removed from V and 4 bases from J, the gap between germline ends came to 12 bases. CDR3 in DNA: TGTGCCAGCAGTAGGACTGATCAAAATCAGCCCCAGCATTTT. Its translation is CASSRTDQNQPQHF. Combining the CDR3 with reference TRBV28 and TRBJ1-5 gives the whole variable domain DVKVTQSSRYLVKRTGEKVFLECVQDMDHENMFWYRQDPGLGLRLIYFSYDVKMKEKGDIPEGYSVSREKKERFSLILESASTNQTSMYLCASSRTDQNQPQHFGDGTRLSIL.

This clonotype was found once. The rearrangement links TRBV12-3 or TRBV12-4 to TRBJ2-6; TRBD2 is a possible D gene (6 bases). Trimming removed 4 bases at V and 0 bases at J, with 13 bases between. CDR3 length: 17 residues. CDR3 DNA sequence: TGTGCCAGCAGTTGGGGGGTATCCCTCTCTGGGGCCAACGTCCTGACTTTC. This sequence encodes CASSWGVSLSGANVLTF.

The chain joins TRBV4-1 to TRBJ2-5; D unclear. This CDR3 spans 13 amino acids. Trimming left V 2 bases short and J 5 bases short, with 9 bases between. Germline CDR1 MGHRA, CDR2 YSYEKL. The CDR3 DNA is TGCGCCAGCAGCCAATTTCTCAGGGAGACCCAGTACTTC. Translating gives CASSQFLRETQYF.